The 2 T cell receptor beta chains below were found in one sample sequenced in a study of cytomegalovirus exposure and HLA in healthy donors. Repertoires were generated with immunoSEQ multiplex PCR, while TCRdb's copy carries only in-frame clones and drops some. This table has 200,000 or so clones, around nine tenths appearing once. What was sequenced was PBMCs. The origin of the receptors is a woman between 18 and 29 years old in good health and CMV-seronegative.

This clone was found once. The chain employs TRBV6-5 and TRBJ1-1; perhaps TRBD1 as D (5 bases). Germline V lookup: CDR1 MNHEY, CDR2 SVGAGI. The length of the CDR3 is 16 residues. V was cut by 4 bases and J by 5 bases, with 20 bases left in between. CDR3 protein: CASSSSGGAAGTEAFF. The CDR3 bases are TGTGCCAGCAGTTCCTCGGGAGGGGCGGCGGGGACTGAAGCTTTCTTT.

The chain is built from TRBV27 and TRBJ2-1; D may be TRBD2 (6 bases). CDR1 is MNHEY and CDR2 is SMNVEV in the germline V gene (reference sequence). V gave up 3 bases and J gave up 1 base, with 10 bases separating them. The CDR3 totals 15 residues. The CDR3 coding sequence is TGTGCCAGCAGTTTCGGGGGTTGGTCCTACAATGAGCAGTTCTTC. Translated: CASSFGGWSYNEQFF.